What follows are 4 T cell receptor beta chains derived from one specimen sequenced in a study of T cells after yellow fever vaccination. Via MiXCR, TCRdb re-called the 5' RACE reads, giving one row per CDR3 protein. The data contain 300,000 to 350,000 distinct CDR3 sequences, approximately 4% of them singletons. The sequenced sample was PBMCs, obtained 5 days after the yellow fever booster vaccination. These receptors all stem from a man younger than 35 who received the YFV17D yellow fever vaccine.

This clonotype has more than one count but fewer than ten. The chain joins TRBV30 to TRBJ2-7; TRBD2 aligns across 12 bases. CDR3 size: 14 residues. V lost 8 bases and J lost 3; bases outside the gene matches: 8. Germline V CDR1 and CDR2: GTSNPN, SVGIG (reference sequence). The CDR3 reads CAAGTSGGRYEQYF. Written as DNA, the CDR3 is TGTGCCGCCGGCACTAGCGGGGGGCGCTACGAGCAGTACTTC.

This clonotype was recorded a few times. The rearrangement joins TRBV29-1 to TRBJ1-4; 7 bases map to TRBD1. The V gene end was trimmed by 5 bases and the J gene end by 7 bases; junction bases not matched to a gene: 4. Germline assignment: CDR1 SQVTM and CDR2 ANQGSEA. The CDR3 length is 12 residues. The CDR3 bases are TGCAGCGTTACCACAGGGGCTGAAAAACTGTTTTTT. Translating gives CSVTTGAEKLFF.

This clonotype has just a few counts. The rearrangement joins TRBV20-1 to TRBJ2-3; D possibly corresponds to TRBD2 (5 bases). Germline-derived CDR1 and CDR2 are DFQATT and SNEGSKA (reference sequence). The CDR3 contains 15 residues. Trimming pared 4 bases from V and 2 bases from J, leaving 16 bases between. The CDR3 reads CSAKAVNGNTDTQYF. The CDR3 nucleotides read TGCAGTGCTAAGGCCGTCAACGGGAACACAGATACGCAGTATTTT.

This clonotype was recorded many times. The V gene is TRBV20-1, the J gene TRBJ1-2; 10 nucleotides match TRBD1. CDR1 is DFQATT, CDR2 SNEGSKA, per germline (reference sequence). V was clipped by 2 bases and J by 5 bases; unmatched bases: 8. The CDR3 contains 15 residues. CDR3 region: CSARLGDRGLYGYTF. CDR3 coding DNA: TGCAGTGCTAGATTAGGAGACAGGGGGCTTTATGGCTACACCTTC.